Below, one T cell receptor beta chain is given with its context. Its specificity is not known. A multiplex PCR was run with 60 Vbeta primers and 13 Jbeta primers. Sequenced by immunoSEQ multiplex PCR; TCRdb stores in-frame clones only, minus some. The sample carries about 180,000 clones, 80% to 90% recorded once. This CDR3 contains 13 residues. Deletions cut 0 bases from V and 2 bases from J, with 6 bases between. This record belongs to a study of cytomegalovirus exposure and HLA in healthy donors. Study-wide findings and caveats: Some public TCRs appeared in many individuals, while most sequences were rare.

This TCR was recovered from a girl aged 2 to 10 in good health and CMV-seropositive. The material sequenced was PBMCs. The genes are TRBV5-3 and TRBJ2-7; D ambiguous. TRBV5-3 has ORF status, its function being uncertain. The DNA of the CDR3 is TGTGCCAGAAGCTTGGGAGTACCCTACGAGCAGTACTTC. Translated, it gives CARSLGVPYEQYF.